The 8 T cell receptor beta chains presented below share a single source sample, sequenced in a study of T cell responses to AZD1222 COVID-19 vaccine. Some clones are missing from TCRdb's copy, which holds only in-frame ones; the method was immunoSEQ multiplex PCR. The sample lists approximately 94,000 clones, about 93% occurring once. Here the sequenced sample was peripheral blood, taken on day 0 of AZD1222 vaccination. These receptors all come from an adult in good health.

The V call is TRBV9, the J call TRBJ2-1, with 14 bases matching TRBD2. V dropped 4 bases and J dropped 7; count of bases not matched to a gene: 10. There are 17 residues in the CDR3. Per the germline V gene, CDR1 is SGDLS and CDR2 is YYNGEE. DNA for the CDR3: TGTGCCAGCAGCCCGACCCTGGGACTAGCGGGAGTTAATGAGCAGTTCTTC. Amino acid sequence: CASSPTLGLAGVNEQFF.

The rearrangement joins TRBV6-6 to TRBJ2-7, with 8 positions matching TRBD2. With 9 bases clipped from V and 2 bases from J, the junction kept 3 bases outside the gene matches. There are 12 residues in the CDR3. Per germline, CDR1 MNHNY and CDR2 SVGAGI (reference sequence). The CDR3, as DNA: TGTGCCAGTCATAGCGGGACCTACGAGCAGTACTTC. This encodes CASHSGTYEQYF.

The rearrangement joins TRBV7-2 to TRBJ2-1; 7 positions agree with TRBD2. Germline V gene sequence: CDR1 SGHTA, CDR2 FQGNSA. The CDR3 contains 15 residues. The trim removed 2 bases at V and 3 bases at J, leaving 4 bases unmatched. DNA of the CDR3: TGTGCCAGCAGCTTATGGCTAGCGGACTACAATGAGCAGTTCTTC. As protein: CASSLWLADYNEQFF.

V is TRBV6-5 and J is TRBJ2-7, with a possible D match to TRBD1 (5 bases). V was shortened by 6 bases and J by 4 bases, with 13 bases between the two germline ends. Germline CDR1 and CDR2: MNHEY and SVGAGI. The CDR3 is 13 amino acids. CDR3 DNA: TGTGCCAGCAGCCCGGACACATTATACGAGCAGTACTTC. Protein sequence: CASSPDTLYEQYF.

The rearrangement joins TRBV7-9 to TRBJ1-1; 7 bases align to TRBD1. V was clipped by 5 bases and J by 0 bases; unmatched bases: 9. Germline CDR1 SEHNR, CDR2 FQNEAQ (reference sequence). CDR3 size: 16 residues. CDR3 residues: CASSLRQGRMNTEAFF. CDR3 sequence (DNA): TGTGCCAGCAGCCTCAGACAGGGAAGGATGAACACTGAAGCTTTCTTT.

This chain uses TRBV2 with TRBJ2-4; D possibly corresponds to TRBD2 (6 bases). Germline CDR1 SNHLY, CDR2 FYNNEI. The CDR3 extends over 18 amino acids. The V end was cut by 1 base, the J end by 1 base, with 17 bases between. The CDR3 loop is CASSEVHPGGEAKNIQYF. CDR3 bases: TGTGCCAGCAGTGAAGTCCACCCCGGCGGGGAGGCCAAAAACATTCAGTACTTC.

This rearrangement joins TRBV5-5 to TRBJ1-3; D call uncertain. V was pared by 0 bases and J by 2 bases, with 15 bases between. CDR1 and CDR2 (germline): SGHKS, YYEKEE (reference sequence). This CDR3 comprises 17 residues. CDR3 protein: CASSLAPLQIAGNTIYF. The CDR3 DNA reads TGTGCCAGCAGCTTGGCACCACTTCAGATCGCTGGAAACACCATATATTTT.

Only one count was recorded for this clone. The rearrangement joins TRBV28 to TRBJ1-3; no firm D call. Trimming stripped 10 bases from V and 0 bases from J, with 13 bases between. CDR1 MDHEN and CDR2 SYDVKM come from the germline V gene. This CDR3 has 14 residues. Here the CDR3 reads CATADSFSGNTIYF. The CDR3, as DNA: TGTGCCACCGCGGACTCCTTCTCTGGAAACACCATATATTTT.